These T cell receptor beta chains were read from a single sample in a study of blood T cell repertoires in COVID-19. Some clones are missing from TCRdb's copy, which holds only in-frame ones; the method was immunoSEQ multiplex PCR. Of 20,000 or so clones listed, approximately 86% are singletons. Sequenced input: peripheral blood. Receptor source: a human donor with acute or convalescent COVID-19. The donor label of this sample is uncertain. The CDR3 runs from the conserved cysteine through the conserved F or W. D genes are given only for firm matches. Clone sizes are given selectively: once, few, many, or a class where the clone is expanded.

v_gene	j_gene	abundance	d_gene	CDR3aa	CDR3nt
TRBV4-3	TRBJ1-3	NA	TRBD1	CASSQETGEGNTIYF	TGCGCCAGCAGCCAAGAGACAGGGGAAGGAAACACCATATATTTT
TRBV30	TRBJ1-2	NA	TRBD1	CAYLRDRAFYGYTF	TGTGCCTACCTCCGGGACAGGGCCTTCTATGGCTACACCTTC
TRBV13	TRBJ1-3	NA	NA	CASSFQGLDGNTIYF	TGTGCCAGCAGCTTTCAGGGTTTAGATGGAAACACCATATATTTT
TRBV20-1	TRBJ1-2	NA	NA	CSARSDRGYTF	TGCAGTGCTAGGAGTGATCGTGGCTACACCTTC
TRBV28	TRBJ1-4	NA	TRBD1	CASITGTGGEKLFF	TGTGCCAGCATAACCGGGACAGGGGGTGAAAAACTGTTTTTT
TRBV6-5	TRBJ1-1	NA	NA	CASSSSRVGEAFF	TGTGCCAGCAGTTCCTCCCGGGTGGGTGAAGCTTTCTTT
TRBV19	TRBJ2-5	NA	TRBD1	CASSWDRQETQYF	TGTGCCAGTAGCTGGGACAGACAAGAGACCCAGTACTTC
TRBV10-3	TRBJ2-1	once	TRBD1	CAISPTGDSYNEQFF	TGTGCCATCAGTCCGACAGGGGATTCCTACAATGAGCAGTTCTTC
TRBV6-6	TRBJ2-2	NA	TRBD2	CASCGSRAGELFF	TGTGCCAGCTGCGGGAGTCGGGCCGGGGAGCTGTTTTTT
TRBV6-5	TRBJ2-3	NA	TRBD2	CASSSGLGTDTQYF	TGTGCCAGCAGTTCGGGACTAGGCACAGATACGCAGTATTTT
TRBV19	TRBJ1-1	NA	TRBD1	CASQGQGVTEAFF	TGTGCCAGTCAGGGACAGGGAGTCACTGAAGCTTTCTTT
TRBV7-2	TRBJ2-4	NA	TRBD1	CASSLAGVLGQGVYF	TGTGCCAGCAGCCTAGCAGGGGTTTTGGGACAGGGTGTGTACTTC
TRBV14	TRBJ2-1	once	TRBD1	CASSQPDRARFF	TGTGCCAGCAGCCAACCGGACAGGGCTCGGTTCTTC
TRBV4-3	TRBJ1-2	NA	NA	CASSQDRDQGIYGYTF	TGCGCCAGCAGCCAAGACCGGGATCAGGGGATCTATGGCTACACCTTC
TRBV5-8	TRBJ1-5	once	NA	CASSLGSGRPNQPQHF	TGTGCCAGCAGCTTGGGGTCAGGGCGCCCCAATCAGCCCCAGCATTTT
TRBV7-7	TRBJ1-3	NA	TRBD1	CASSDGQGSGNTIYF	TGTGCCAGCAGCGACGGACAGGGCTCTGGAAACACCATATATTTT
TRBV12-5	TRBJ1-1	NA	NA	CASGLVVARENTEAFF	TGTGCTAGTGGTTTGGTTGTTGCCAGGGAGAACACTGAAGCTTTCTTT
TRBV5-1	TRBJ2-3	NA	TRBD2	CASSLTSGSPDTQYF	TGCGCCAGCAGCTTGACTAGCGGGAGCCCAGATACGCAGTATTTT
TRBV19	TRBJ1-5	NA	NA	CASSISEALRQPQHF	TGTGCCAGTAGTATTTCAGAGGCGCTTAGACAGCCCCAGCATTTT
TRBV5-1	TRBJ2-7	NA	NA	CASSFPGERNEQYF	TGCGCCAGCAGCTTTCCGGGGGAGAGAAACGAGCAGTACTTC
TRBV27	TRBJ2-2	NA	TRBD2	CASRGTSGRAGELFF	TGTGCCAGCAGGGGGACTAGCGGGAGGGCCGGGGAGCTGTTTTTT
TRBV4-1	TRBJ2-1	NA	TRBD2	CASSQGLAGGPTSEQFF	TGCGCCAGCAGCCAAGGACTCGCGGGAGGCCCTACTTCGGAGCAGTTCTTC
TRBV19	TRBJ2-5	NA	NA	CALRRPRSDQETQYF	TGTGCATTGAGGCGGCCCCGAAGCGACCAAGAGACCCAGTACTTC
TRBV27	TRBJ1-6	NA	NA	CASSRDPGRYNSPLHF	TGTGCCAGCAGTCGGGACCCCGGGAGATATAATTCACCCCTCCACTTT
TRBV10-3	TRBJ2-5	NA	TRBD2	CATTLTSGGGIETQYF	TGTGCCACCACCTTGACTAGCGGGGGGGGGATAGAGACCCAGTACTTC
TRBV6-4	TRBJ2-3	NA	TRBD1	CASSEDRSTDTQYF	TGTGCCAGCAGTGAGGACAGGAGCACAGATACGCAGTATTTT
TRBV9	TRBJ2-7	few	TRBD2	CASSVAPSGYEQYF	TGTGCCAGCAGCGTAGCTCCTAGCGGCTACGAGCAGTACTTC
TRBV11-2	TRBJ1-1	NA	NA	CASSPNRATEAFF	TGTGCCAGCAGCCCAAACAGGGCCACTGAAGCTTTCTTT
TRBV11-2	TRBJ2-3	NA	TRBD2	CASSAGLAGRTDTQYF	TGTGCCAGCAGCGCGGGACTAGCGGGGCGCACAGATACGCAGTATTTT
TRBV12-5	TRBJ2-3	NA	TRBD2	CASGAAGGASTDTQYF	TGTGCTAGTGGGGCGGCGGGAGGGGCTAGCACAGATACGCAGTATTTT
TRBV6-5	TRBJ2-1	NA	NA	CASSYSRGLGDNEQFF	TGTGCCAGCAGTTACTCGCGGGGGCTGGGGGACAATGAGCAGTTCTTC
TRBV10-3	TRBJ1-1	NA	NA	CAISDTRQYEAFF	TGTGCCATCAGTGATACGAGACAGTATGAAGCTTTCTTT
TRBV2	TRBJ1-4	NA	TRBD1	CASRRGQRNEKLFF	TGTGCCAGCAGGAGGGGACAGAGGAATGAAAAACTGTTTTTT
TRBV5-6	TRBJ2-3	NA	TRBD2	CASSFQTSGVGDTQYF	TGTGCCAGCAGCTTTCAGACTAGCGGGGTCGGTGATACGCAGTATTTT
TRBV11-2	TRBJ2-2	once	NA	CASSSDRRTGELFF	TGTGCCAGCAGCTCCGACAGACGCACCGGGGAGCTGTTTTTT
TRBV2	TRBJ1-6	NA	NA	CASSESASGLSPLHF	TGTGCCAGCAGTGAGTCTGCTAGCGGGCTTTCACCCCTCCACTTT
TRBV6-5	TRBJ2-2	NA	TRBD2	CASTREWTGELFF	TGTGCCAGCACGCGGGAGTGGACCGGGGAGCTGTTTTTT
TRBV7-2	TRBJ1-2	NA	NA	CASSFSDSVGYTF	TGTGCCAGCAGCTTCAGTGACAGCGTGGGCTACACCTTC
TRBV6-5	TRBJ1-3	NA	TRBD1	CATHKQGASGNTIYF	TGTGCCACCCATAAGCAGGGGGCTAGTGGAAACACCATATATTTT
TRBV4-3	TRBJ1-4	once	NA	CASSPRVLEANEKLFF	TGCGCCAGCAGCCCCCGCGTTCTTGAGGCTAATGAAAAACTGTTTTTT
TRBV6-1	TRBJ1-5	NA	NA	CASSDPRYSNQPQHF	TGTGCCAGCAGTGACCCGAGGTATAGCAATCAGCCCCAGCATTTT
TRBV15	TRBJ2-3	NA	TRBD2	CATSSLRTSGNTDTQYF	TGTGCCACCAGCAGCCTCAGGACTAGCGGGAACACAGATACGCAGTATTTT
TRBV5-4	TRBJ2-6	NA	TRBD2	CASSLGALAGAGANVLTF	TGTGCCAGCAGCTTGGGCGCACTAGCGGGGGCCGGGGCCAACGTCCTGACTTTC
TRBV3-1/TRBV3-2	TRBJ2-3	NA	TRBD2	CASSQDYGAGEADTQYF	TGTGCCAGCAGCCAAGATTACGGAGCGGGGGAAGCAGATACGCAGTATTTT
TRBV21-1	TRBJ1-1	NA	NA	CASIRGTEAFF	TGTGCCAGCATAAGGGGCACTGAAGCTTTCTTT
TRBV19	TRBJ1-1	few	TRBD1	CASSKLQWTGPSPSTTEAFF	TGTGCCAGTAGTAAACTCCAATGGACAGGGCCCTCGCCCTCTACCACTGAAGCTTTCTTT
TRBV7-8	TRBJ1-3	NA	TRBD1	CASSAGQVTSGNTIYF	TGTGCCAGCAGCGCCGGACAGGTTACCTCTGGAAACACCATATATTTT
TRBV6-4	TRBJ2-3	NA	TRBD2	CASSVPLAGTVEDTQYF	TGTGCCAGCAGTGTCCCTTTAGCGGGAACGGTCGAAGATACGCAGTATTTT
TRBV18	TRBJ1-1	NA	NA	CASSPGRREAFF	TGTGCCAGCTCCCCCGGCCGGAGGGAAGCTTTCTTT
TRBV19	TRBJ2-2	NA	NA	CASSMSGLHTGELFF	TGTGCCAGTAGTATGTCGGGACTCCACACCGGGGAGCTGTTTTTT
TRBV25-1	TRBJ2-1	once	NA	CASSEGQPQIF	TGTGCCAGCAGTGAAGGACAGCCCCAAATCTTC
TRBV7-9	TRBJ2-7	NA	NA	CASSLASLANEQYF	TGTGCCAGCAGCTTAGCCTCACTAGCAAACGAGCAGTACTTC